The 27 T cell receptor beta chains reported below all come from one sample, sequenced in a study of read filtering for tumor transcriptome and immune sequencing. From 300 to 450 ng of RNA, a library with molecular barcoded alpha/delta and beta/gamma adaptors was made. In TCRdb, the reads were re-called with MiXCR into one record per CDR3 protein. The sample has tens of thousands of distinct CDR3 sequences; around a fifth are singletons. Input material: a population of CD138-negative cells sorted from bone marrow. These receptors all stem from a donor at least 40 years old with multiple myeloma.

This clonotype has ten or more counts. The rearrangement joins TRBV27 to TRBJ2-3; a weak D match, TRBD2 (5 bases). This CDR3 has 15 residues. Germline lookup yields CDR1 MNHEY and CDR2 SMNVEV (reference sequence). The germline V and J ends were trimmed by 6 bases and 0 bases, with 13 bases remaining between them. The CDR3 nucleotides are TGTGCCAGCAGACTAGGATTAGCGAGCACAGATACGCAGTATTTT. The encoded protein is CASRLGLASTDTQYF.

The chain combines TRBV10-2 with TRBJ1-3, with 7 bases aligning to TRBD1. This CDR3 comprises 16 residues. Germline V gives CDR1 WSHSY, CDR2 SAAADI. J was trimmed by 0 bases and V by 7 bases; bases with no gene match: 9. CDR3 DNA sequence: TGCGCCAGCACCGGAGGGACAGTCGGCTCTGGAAACACCATATATTTT. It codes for CASTGGTVGSGNTIYF.

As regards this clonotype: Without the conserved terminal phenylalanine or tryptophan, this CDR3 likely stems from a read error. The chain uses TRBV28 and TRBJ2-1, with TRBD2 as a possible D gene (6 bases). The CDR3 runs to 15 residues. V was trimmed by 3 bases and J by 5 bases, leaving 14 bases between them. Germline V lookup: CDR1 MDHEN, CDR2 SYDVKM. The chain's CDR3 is CASSFLLAVDNEQFL. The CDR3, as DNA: TGTGCCAGCAGTTTCTTACTAGCAGTCGACAATGAGCAGTTCCTC.

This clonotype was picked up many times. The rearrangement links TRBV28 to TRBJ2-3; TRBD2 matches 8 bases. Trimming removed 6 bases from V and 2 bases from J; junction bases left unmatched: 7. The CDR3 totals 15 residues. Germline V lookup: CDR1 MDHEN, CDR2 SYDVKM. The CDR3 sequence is CASSPEAGVTDTQYF. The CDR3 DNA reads TGTGCCAGCAGCCCAGAAGCGGGGGTCACAGATACGCAGTATTTT.

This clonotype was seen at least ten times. CDR3 region: CSARRRGRADTQYF. DNA for the CDR3: TGCAGTGCTAGGAGGCGCGGGAGGGCAGATACGCAGTATTTT. V is TRBV20-1 and J is TRBJ2-3; TRBD2 matches at 9 bases. CDR1 DFQATT and CDR2 SNEGSKA come from the germline V gene (reference sequence). The V segment lost 3 bases and the J segment 4 bases; nucleotides outside the gene matches: 5. This CDR3 spans 14 amino acids.

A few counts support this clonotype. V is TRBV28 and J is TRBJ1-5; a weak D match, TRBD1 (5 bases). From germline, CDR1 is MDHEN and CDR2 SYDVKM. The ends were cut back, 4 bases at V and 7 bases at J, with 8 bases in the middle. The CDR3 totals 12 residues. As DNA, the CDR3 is TGTGCCAGCAGTTGGGGGGGACAGCCCCAGCATTTT. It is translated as CASSWGGQPQHF. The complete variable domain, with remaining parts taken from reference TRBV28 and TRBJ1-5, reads DVKVTQSSRYLVKRTGEKVFLECVQDMDHENMFWYRQDPGLGLRLIYFSYDVKMKEKGDIPEGYSVSREKKERFSLILESASTNQTSMYLCASSWGGQPQHFGDGTRLSIL.

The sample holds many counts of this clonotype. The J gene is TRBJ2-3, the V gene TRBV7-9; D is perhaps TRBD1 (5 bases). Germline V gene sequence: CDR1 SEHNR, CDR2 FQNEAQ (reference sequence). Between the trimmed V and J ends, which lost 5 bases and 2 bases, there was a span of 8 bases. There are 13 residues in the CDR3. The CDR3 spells CASSRTNTDTQYF. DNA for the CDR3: TGTGCCAGCAGCCGGACAAACACAGATACGCAGTATTTT.

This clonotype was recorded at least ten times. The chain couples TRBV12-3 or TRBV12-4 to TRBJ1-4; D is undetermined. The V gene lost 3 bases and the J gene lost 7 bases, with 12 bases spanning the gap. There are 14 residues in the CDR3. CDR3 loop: CASSFGRMGEKLFF. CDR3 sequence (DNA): TGTGCCAGCAGTTTTGGTCGGATGGGTGAAAAACTGTTTTTT.

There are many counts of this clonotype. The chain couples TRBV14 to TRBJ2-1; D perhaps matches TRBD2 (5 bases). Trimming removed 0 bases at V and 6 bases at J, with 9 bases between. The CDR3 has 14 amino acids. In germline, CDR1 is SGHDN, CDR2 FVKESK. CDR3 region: CASSQDGLINEQFF. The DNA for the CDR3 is TGTGCCAGCAGCCAAGATGGACTCATCAATGAGCAGTTCTTC.

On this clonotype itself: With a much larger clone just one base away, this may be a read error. The CDR3 bases are TGTGCCAGCAGCCCCGAGACCCTCGGGGAGACCCAGTACTTC. Amino acids: CASSPETLGETQYF. The chain is built from TRBV12-3 or TRBV12-4 and TRBJ2-5; unclear D gene. The CDR3 loop spans 14 amino acids. Trimming took 6 bases from V and 5 from J, leaving 16 bases between them.

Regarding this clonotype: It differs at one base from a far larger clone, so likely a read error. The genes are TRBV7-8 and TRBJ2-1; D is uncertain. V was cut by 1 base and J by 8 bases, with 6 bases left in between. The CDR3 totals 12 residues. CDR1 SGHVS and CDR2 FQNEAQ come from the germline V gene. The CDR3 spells CASSLVFDEQFF. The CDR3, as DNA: TGTGCCAGCAGCTTAGTATTCGATGAGCAGTTCTTC.

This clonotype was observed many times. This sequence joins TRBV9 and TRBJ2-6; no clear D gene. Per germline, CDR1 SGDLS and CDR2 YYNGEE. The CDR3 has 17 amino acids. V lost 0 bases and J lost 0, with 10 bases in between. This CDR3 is CASSVESISSGANVLTF. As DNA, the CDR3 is TGTGCCAGCAGCGTAGAATCGATAAGCTCTGGGGCCAACGTCCTGACTTTC.

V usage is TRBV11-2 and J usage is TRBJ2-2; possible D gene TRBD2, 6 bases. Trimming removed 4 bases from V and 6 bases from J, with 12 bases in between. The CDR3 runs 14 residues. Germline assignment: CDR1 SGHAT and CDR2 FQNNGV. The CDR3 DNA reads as TGTGCCAGCAGCTGGGGGGACCCCGCCGGGGAGCTGTTTTTT. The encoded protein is CASSWGDPAGELFF.

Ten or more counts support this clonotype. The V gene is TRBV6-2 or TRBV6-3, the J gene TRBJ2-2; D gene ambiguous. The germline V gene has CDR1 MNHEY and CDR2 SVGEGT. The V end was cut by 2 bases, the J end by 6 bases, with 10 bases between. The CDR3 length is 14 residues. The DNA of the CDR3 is TGTGCCAGCAGTTACAGTATAACGGCCGGGGAGCTGTTTTTT. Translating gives CASSYSITAGELFF.

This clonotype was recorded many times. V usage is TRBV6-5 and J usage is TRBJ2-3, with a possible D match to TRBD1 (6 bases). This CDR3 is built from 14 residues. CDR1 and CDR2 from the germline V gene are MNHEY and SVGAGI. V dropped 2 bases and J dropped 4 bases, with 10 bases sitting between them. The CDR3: CASSYLGAADTQYF. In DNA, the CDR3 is TGTGCCAGCAGTTACCTGGGGGCGGCAGATACGCAGTATTTT.

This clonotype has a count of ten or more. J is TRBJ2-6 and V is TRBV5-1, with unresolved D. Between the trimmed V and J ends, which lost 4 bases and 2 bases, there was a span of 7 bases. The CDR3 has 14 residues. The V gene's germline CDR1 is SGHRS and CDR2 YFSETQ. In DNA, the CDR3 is TGCGCCAGCAGCCCCGTTCCTGGGGCCAACGTCCTGACTTTC. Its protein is CASSPVPGANVLTF.

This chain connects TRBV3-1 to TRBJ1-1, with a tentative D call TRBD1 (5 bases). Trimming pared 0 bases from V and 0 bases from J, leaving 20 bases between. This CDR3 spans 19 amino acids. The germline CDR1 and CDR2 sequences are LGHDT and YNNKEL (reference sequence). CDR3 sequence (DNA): TGTGCCAGCAGCCAAGAACGGGGCCGACAAGAAAGAATGAACACTGAAGCTTTCTTT. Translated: CASSQERGRQERMNTEAFF.

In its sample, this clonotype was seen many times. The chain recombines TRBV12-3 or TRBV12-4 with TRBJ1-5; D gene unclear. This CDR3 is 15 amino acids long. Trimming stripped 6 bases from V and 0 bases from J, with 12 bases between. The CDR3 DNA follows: TGTGCCAGCAGAGGTGGACTTTTTAGCAATCAGCCCCAGCATTTT. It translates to CASRGGLFSNQPQHF.

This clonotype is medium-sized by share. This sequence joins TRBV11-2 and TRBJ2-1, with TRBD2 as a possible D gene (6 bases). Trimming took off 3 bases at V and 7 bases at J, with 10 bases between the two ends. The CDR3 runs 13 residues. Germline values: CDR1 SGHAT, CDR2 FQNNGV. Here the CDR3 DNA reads TGTGCCAGCAGCTTTAGCGGCGGGAATGAGCAGTTCTTC. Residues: CASSFSGGNEQFF.

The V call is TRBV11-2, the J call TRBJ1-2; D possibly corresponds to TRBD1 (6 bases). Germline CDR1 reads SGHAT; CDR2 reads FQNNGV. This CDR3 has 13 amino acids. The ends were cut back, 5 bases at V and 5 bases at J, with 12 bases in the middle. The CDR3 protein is CASSGGAGYGYTF. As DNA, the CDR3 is TGTGCCAGCAGCGGGGGGGCTGGGTATGGCTACACCTTC.

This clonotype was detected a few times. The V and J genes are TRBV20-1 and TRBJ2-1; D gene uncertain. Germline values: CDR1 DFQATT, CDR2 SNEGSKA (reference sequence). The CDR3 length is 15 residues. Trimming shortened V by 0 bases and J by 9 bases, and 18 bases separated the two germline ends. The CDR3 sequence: CSARDPVVGLVEQFF. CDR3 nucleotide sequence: TGCAGTGCTAGAGATCCTGTAGTAGGATTGGTTGAGCAGTTCTTC.

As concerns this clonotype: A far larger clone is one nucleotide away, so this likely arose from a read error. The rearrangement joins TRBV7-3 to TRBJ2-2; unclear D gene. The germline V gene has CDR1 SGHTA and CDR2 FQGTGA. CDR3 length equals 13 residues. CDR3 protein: CDSSLFDTGELFF. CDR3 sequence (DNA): TGTGACAGCAGCTTATTCGACACCGGGGAGCTGTTTTTT.

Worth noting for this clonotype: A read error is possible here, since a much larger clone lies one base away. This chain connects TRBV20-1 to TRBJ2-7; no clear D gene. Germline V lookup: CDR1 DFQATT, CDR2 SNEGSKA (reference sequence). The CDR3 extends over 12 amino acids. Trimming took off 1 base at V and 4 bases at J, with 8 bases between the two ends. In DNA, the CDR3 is TGCAGTGCTAGAGTCTCAGATTACGAGCAGTACTTC. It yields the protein CSARVSDYEQYF.

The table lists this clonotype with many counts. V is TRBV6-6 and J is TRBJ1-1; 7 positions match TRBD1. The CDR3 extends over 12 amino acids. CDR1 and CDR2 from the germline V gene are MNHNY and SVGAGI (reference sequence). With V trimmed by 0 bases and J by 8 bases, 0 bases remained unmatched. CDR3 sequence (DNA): TGTGCCAGCAGTTACTCAGGGGGCGAAGCTTTCTTT. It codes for CASSYSGGEAFF.

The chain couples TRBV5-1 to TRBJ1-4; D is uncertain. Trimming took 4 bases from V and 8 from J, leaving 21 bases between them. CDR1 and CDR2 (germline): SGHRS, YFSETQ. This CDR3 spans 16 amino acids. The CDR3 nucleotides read TGCGCCAGCAGCCTGGGGAACTTCGGGCTTGACGAAAAACTGTTTTTT. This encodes CASSLGNFGLDEKLFF.

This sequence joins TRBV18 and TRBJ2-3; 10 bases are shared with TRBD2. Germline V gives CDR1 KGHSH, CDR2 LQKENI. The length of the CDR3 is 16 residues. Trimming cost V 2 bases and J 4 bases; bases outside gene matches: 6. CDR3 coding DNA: TGTGCCAGCTCACCATACCCTAGCGGGAGCCCAGATACGCAGTATTTT. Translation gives CASSPYPSGSPDTQYF.

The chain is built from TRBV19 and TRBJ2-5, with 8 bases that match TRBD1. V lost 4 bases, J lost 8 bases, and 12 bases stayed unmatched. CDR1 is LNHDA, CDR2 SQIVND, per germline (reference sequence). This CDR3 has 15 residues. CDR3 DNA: TGTGCCAGTAGTAAGGGACAGGAACCTTCACGAACCCAGTACTTC. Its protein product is CASSKGQEPSRTQYF.